Sequencing of this T cell receptor (beta chain) was carried out in a study of blood T cell repertoires in COVID-19. Study details: The study drew acute and convalescent COVID-19 samples from the United States, Italy and Spain. PBMCs, B-cell-depleted T cells, or T cells provided the cDNA or gDNA that made up the material.

In the authors' methods: Cell counts per sample came from amplifying reference gene primers. The data were produced by immunoSEQ multiplex PCR, yet TCRdb's version contains in-frame clones alone and is incomplete. Clonal size and the V and J genes are those of that table, whereas D and trimming came from the DNA. This table holds about 110,000 clones, 75% to 90% found once. Germline V CDR1 and CDR2: LNHDA, SQIVND (reference sequence). Trimming took 6 bases from V and 1 from J, leaving 15 bases between them. This CDR3 comprises 15 residues. The sample taken for sequencing was peripheral blood. The chain couples TRBV19 to TRBJ2-5; D unresolved. This sequence originates from a woman in her 50s with acute or convalescent COVID-19. CDR3 protein: CASRPRQSAQETQYF. CDR3 DNA sequence: TGTGCCAGTAGGCCGAGGCAGTCAGCCCAAGAGACCCAGTACTTC.